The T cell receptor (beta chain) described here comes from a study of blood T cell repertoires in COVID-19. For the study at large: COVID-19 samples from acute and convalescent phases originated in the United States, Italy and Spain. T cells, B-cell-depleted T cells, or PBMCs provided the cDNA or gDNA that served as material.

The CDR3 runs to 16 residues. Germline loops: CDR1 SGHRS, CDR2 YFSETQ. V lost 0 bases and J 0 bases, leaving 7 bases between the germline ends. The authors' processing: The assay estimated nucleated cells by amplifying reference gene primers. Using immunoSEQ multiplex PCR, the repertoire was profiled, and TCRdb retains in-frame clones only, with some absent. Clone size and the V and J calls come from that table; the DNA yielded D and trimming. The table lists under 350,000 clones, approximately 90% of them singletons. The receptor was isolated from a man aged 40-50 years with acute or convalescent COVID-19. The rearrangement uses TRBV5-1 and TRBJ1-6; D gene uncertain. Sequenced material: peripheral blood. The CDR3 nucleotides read TGCGCCAGCAGCTTGGAAATGAGCTCCTATAATTCACCCCTCCACTTT. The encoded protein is CASSLEMSSYNSPLHF.